This record covers a single T cell receptor beta chain. This record belongs to a study of T cells in Graves' hyperthyroidism and ophthalmopathy. From RNA transcripts, TCR beta CDR3 regions were amplified. Researchers ran a first-round RT-PCR on the TCR CDR3 using the HTBI primer set. TCRdb re-called the multiplex PCR reads with MiXCR, one entry per CDR3 protein. The sample has around 490,000 distinct CDR3 sequences, less than 20% seen once. V gave up 2 bases and J gave up 5 bases; unmatched junction bases: 3. Germline V CDR1 and CDR2: SGHTA, FQGNSA. The CDR3 is made up of 15 amino acids. Input material: blood. The receptor's source is a man aged 35 to 55 with Graves' ophthalmopathy. The chain carries TRBV7-2 and TRBJ2-4, with 10 bases lining up with TRBD2. CDR3 amino acids: CASSLLAGEENIQYF. The CDR3 bases are TGTGCCAGCAGCTTACTAGCGGGAGAGGAAAACATTCAGTACTTC.